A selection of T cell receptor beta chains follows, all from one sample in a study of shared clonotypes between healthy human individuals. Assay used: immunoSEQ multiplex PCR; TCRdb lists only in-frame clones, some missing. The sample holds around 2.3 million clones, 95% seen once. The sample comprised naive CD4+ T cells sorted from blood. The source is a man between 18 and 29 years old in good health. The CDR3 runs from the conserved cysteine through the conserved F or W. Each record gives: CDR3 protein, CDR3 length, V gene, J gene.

cdr3_aa: CASSEGTSGGRDTQYF; cdr3_length: 16; v_call: TRBV2; j_call: TRBJ2-3
cdr3_aa: CASSYSGLTDTQYF; cdr3_length: 14; v_call: TRBV6-5; j_call: TRBJ2-3
cdr3_aa: CASSLDRVLSYEQYF; cdr3_length: 15; v_call: TRBV7-9; j_call: TRBJ2-7
cdr3_aa: CASMGDLLGYTF; cdr3_length: 12; v_call: TRBV19; j_call: TRBJ1-2
cdr3_aa: CASSFEFSAGELFF; cdr3_length: 14; v_call: TRBV5-1; j_call: TRBJ2-2
cdr3_aa: CASSLPVGTVPTEAFF; cdr3_length: 16; v_call: TRBV5-4; j_call: TRBJ1-1
cdr3_aa: CASSDILAGGLHEQFF; cdr3_length: 16; v_call: TRBV2; j_call: TRBJ2-1
cdr3_aa: CASSSRIASYGYTF; cdr3_length: 14; v_call: TRBV13; j_call: TRBJ1-2
cdr3_aa: CASSQVPTGTDTQYF; cdr3_length: 15; v_call: TRBV4-1; j_call: TRBJ2-3
cdr3_aa: CASSSYDTQYF; cdr3_length: 11; v_call: TRBV5-1; j_call: TRBJ2-3
cdr3_aa: CASSPEGASTDTQYF; cdr3_length: 15; v_call: TRBV18; j_call: TRBJ2-3
cdr3_aa: CASSLSGTGNSPLHF; cdr3_length: 15; v_call: TRBV7-8; j_call: TRBJ1-6
cdr3_aa: CAWSPGVSTEAFF; cdr3_length: 13; v_call: TRBV30; j_call: TRBJ1-1
cdr3_aa: CASSLEGQGRNGYTF; cdr3_length: 15; v_call: TRBV5-1; j_call: TRBJ1-2
cdr3_aa: CAISEAPTDTQYF; cdr3_length: 13; v_call: TRBV10-3; j_call: TRBJ2-3
cdr3_aa: CASSPRTGETEAFF; cdr3_length: 14; v_call: TRBV11-2; j_call: TRBJ1-1
cdr3_aa: CASSLGIAGRQETQYF; cdr3_length: 16; v_call: TRBV7-2; j_call: TRBJ2-5
cdr3_aa: CASSDLWGVGEKLFF; cdr3_length: 15; v_call: TRBV2; j_call: TRBJ1-4
cdr3_aa: CSVETGNTEAFF; cdr3_length: 12; v_call: TRBV29-1; j_call: TRBJ1-1
cdr3_aa: CASARVGSYQETQYF; cdr3_length: 15; v_call: TRBV5-1; j_call: TRBJ2-5
cdr3_aa: CASSSPGQGNSPLHF; cdr3_length: 15; v_call: TRBV28; j_call: TRBJ1-6
cdr3_aa: CASSPRLGGQYNEQFF; cdr3_length: 16; v_call: TRBV4-3; j_call: TRBJ2-1
cdr3_aa: CASSLDRHTDTQYF; cdr3_length: 14; v_call: TRBV11-2; j_call: TRBJ2-3
cdr3_aa: CSVGRTSGGGTDTQYF; cdr3_length: 16; v_call: TRBV29-1; j_call: TRBJ2-3